This T cell receptor beta chain is drawn from a study of blood T cell repertoires in COVID-19. At the level of the study: Both acute and convalescent COVID-19 samples were obtained from the United States, Italy and Spain. Nucleic acid was either cDNA or gDNA, and it came from T cells, B-cell-depleted T cells, or PBMCs.

Assay: immunoSEQ multiplex PCR; the TCRdb copy retains only in-frame clones and omits some. The top ten clones hold approximately 14% of a sample with roughly 160,000 clones, 84% of them seen once. CDR3 size: 15 residues. The V gene's germline CDR1 is LNHDA and CDR2 SQIVND (reference sequence). J lost 7 bases, V lost 5 bases, and 14 bases had no gene match. Sequenced material: peripheral blood. V and J are TRBV19 and TRBJ2-7, with 7 bases lining up with TRBD1. The TCR sequence derives from a man younger than 35 with active or convalescent COVID-19. CDR3 nucleotide sequence: TGTGCCAGTAGTCTCGGGACAGCCGCGGGTAGGGAGCAGTACTTC. Its protein product is CASSLGTAAGREQYF.